This TCR beta chain originates from a study of metastatic and nonmetastatic thyroid tumors. Study-wide background: Repertoire comparisons spanned blood and tumor or nodule tissue from malignant and benign thyroid patients.

A note on this clone: Its antigen is still unknown.

Broader study findings: Reportedly, malignant thyroid tumors had significantly higher TCR beta diversity than benign nodules, in blood and tumor.

Until they underwent thyroid surgery, no patient had received any treatment. Authors' analysis steps: A papillary thyroid cancer distant-metastasis classifier was built from CDR3 differences across clinicopathological groups. TCRdb re-called the PCR reads through MiXCR. These V and J calls are TCRdb output, not the study's own analysis. The top ten hold 29% of the sample, which has tens of thousands of clones, 36% seen once. The TCR sequence derives from a female donor with papillary thyroid cancer or a benign thyroid nodule (not recorded which). Some clones in this sample may be carry-over from other donors' samples. Specimen: tumor tissue.

CDR3 sequence (DNA): TGTGCCAGCAGTTTAAGCAGGGGGGCAGATACGCAGTATTTT. Its translation is CASSLSRGADTQYF. The chain uses TRBV27 and TRBJ2-3; D may be TRBD1 (7 bases). The V end was cut by 2 bases, the J end by 4 bases, with 10 bases between. Germline loops: CDR1 MNHEY, CDR2 SMNVEV (reference sequence). CDR3 length: 14 amino acids.